Listed below are T cell receptor beta chains from one sample, sequenced in a study of blood T cells in healthy people across ages. TCRdb used MiXCR to reprocess the 5' RACE reads, holding one entry per CDR3 protein. This sample has approximately 800,000 distinct CDR3 sequences, with less than 80% found just once. The source material was blood. The receptors stem from a man aged 25 to 40 in good health. The CDR3 runs from the conserved cysteine through the conserved F or W. Fields, in order: V gene, J gene, CDR3 length, CDR3 protein.

v_call: TRBV20-1; j_call: TRBJ1-2; cdr3_length: 13; cdr3_aa: CSAREGGLGGYTF
v_call: TRBV18; j_call: TRBJ1-2; cdr3_length: 12; cdr3_aa: CASSPVGVGYTF
v_call: TRBV29-1; j_call: TRBJ2-7; cdr3_length: 14; cdr3_aa: CSVARLAVGNEQYF
v_call: TRBV7-9; j_call: TRBJ1-3; cdr3_length: 16; cdr3_aa: CASSLSAARPGNTIYF
v_call: TRBV7-2; j_call: NA; cdr3_length: 14; cdr3_aa: CASSQRQRQETQYF
v_call: TRBV7-9; j_call: TRBJ1-1; cdr3_length: 15; cdr3_aa: CASSPLMGMNTEAFF
v_call: TRBV7-3; j_call: TRBJ2-3; cdr3_length: 17; cdr3_aa: CASSPTGRDRGTDTQYF
v_call: TRBV7-9; j_call: TRBJ2-6; cdr3_length: 18; cdr3_aa: CASSLAPVETRGANVLTF
v_call: TRBV9; j_call: TRBJ2-3; cdr3_length: 15; cdr3_aa: CASSAPGPNTDTQYF
v_call: TRBV7-7; j_call: TRBJ2-5; cdr3_length: 14; cdr3_aa: CASSLGARQETQYF
v_call: TRBV29-1; j_call: TRBJ1-2; cdr3_length: 11; cdr3_aa: CSVGTGERYTF
v_call: TRBV7-9; j_call: TRBJ2-1; cdr3_length: 20; cdr3_aa: CASSFNLGLAGVSSYNEQFF
v_call: TRBV29-1; j_call: TRBJ2-6; cdr3_length: 18; cdr3_aa: CSVEDADRGGPGANVLTF
v_call: TRBV5-1; j_call: TRBJ1-2; cdr3_length: 16; cdr3_aa: CASSFEDGRSSYGYTF
v_call: TRBV28; j_call: TRBJ2-2; cdr3_length: 16; cdr3_aa: CASSLNDRLDAGELFF
v_call: TRBV12-3/TRBV12-4; j_call: TRBJ1-1; cdr3_length: 15; cdr3_aa: CASSFLGTLNTEAFF
v_call: TRBV5-1; j_call: TRBJ2-7; cdr3_length: 15; cdr3_aa: CASSLGTGDIYEQYF
v_call: TRBV20-1; j_call: TRBJ2-7; cdr3_length: 13; cdr3_aa: CSAPIAGHNEQYF
v_call: TRBV7-9; j_call: TRBJ1-1; cdr3_length: 13; cdr3_aa: CVSSPARNTEAFF
v_call: TRBV4-3; j_call: NA; cdr3_length: 14; cdr3_aa: CASSQENTPYEQYF
v_call: TRBV7-9; j_call: TRBJ2-5; cdr3_length: 14; cdr3_aa: CASRTGREQETQYF
v_call: TRBV9; j_call: TRBJ1-6; cdr3_length: 16; cdr3_aa: CASSALDRSYNSPLHF
v_call: TRBV5-1; j_call: TRBJ2-7; cdr3_length: 14; cdr3_aa: CASSSPGQHYEQYF
v_call: TRBV2; j_call: TRBJ2-1; cdr3_length: 10; cdr3_aa: CAVPGFEQFF
v_call: TRBV20-1; j_call: TRBJ2-5; cdr3_length: 15; cdr3_aa: CSAREGTGWTETQYF
v_call: TRBV25-1; j_call: TRBJ1-1; cdr3_length: 13; cdr3_aa: CASSEYVNTEAFF
v_call: TRBV13; j_call: TRBJ2-2; cdr3_length: 13; cdr3_aa: CASNGSNAGELFF
v_call: TRBV7-9; j_call: TRBJ1-5; cdr3_length: 17; cdr3_aa: CASSPGQGAMGNQPQHF
v_call: TRBV4-2; j_call: TRBJ2-5; cdr3_length: 16; cdr3_aa: CASSQEGGYSVETQYF
v_call: TRBV7-2; j_call: TRBJ2-1; cdr3_length: 16; cdr3_aa: CASSFGSSGGHHEQFF
v_call: TRBV6-6; j_call: TRBJ1-1; cdr3_length: 15; cdr3_aa: CASSEVAGLNTEAFF
v_call: TRBV27; j_call: TRBJ1-5; cdr3_length: 14; cdr3_aa: CASSLGRRNQPQHF
v_call: TRBV7-9; j_call: TRBJ1-1; cdr3_length: 12; cdr3_aa: CASAKGKTEAFF
v_call: TRBV2; j_call: TRBJ2-3; cdr3_length: 14; cdr3_aa: CASSQGGATDTQYF
v_call: TRBV20-1; j_call: TRBJ1-1; cdr3_length: 11; cdr3_aa: CSAREAGRAFF
v_call: TRBV29-1; j_call: TRBJ2-5; cdr3_length: 12; cdr3_aa: CSVGHLQETQYF
v_call: TRBV7-2; j_call: TRBJ1-2; cdr3_length: 15; cdr3_aa: CASSPRQGRNYGYTF
v_call: TRBV3-1; j_call: TRBJ2-5; cdr3_length: 12; cdr3_aa: CASSQITETQYF
v_call: TRBV20-1; j_call: TRBJ1-2; cdr3_length: 14; cdr3_aa: CSASGRGLNYGYTF
v_call: TRBV7-2; j_call: TRBJ2-3; cdr3_length: 15; cdr3_aa: CASSSRLAGTDTQYF
v_call: TRBV27; j_call: TRBJ2-7; cdr3_length: 13; cdr3_aa: CASRQGRHAEQYF
v_call: TRBV28; j_call: TRBJ2-1; cdr3_length: 16; cdr3_aa: CASSFPLAGAGNEQFF
v_call: TRBV29-1; j_call: TRBJ1-2; cdr3_length: 13; cdr3_aa: CSVEGGREGGYTF
v_call: TRBV20-1; j_call: TRBJ2-5; cdr3_length: 15; cdr3_aa: CSARVGGGSQETQYF
v_call: TRBV4-2; j_call: TRBJ2-3; cdr3_length: 18; cdr3_aa: CASSQDIEAGESTDTQYF
v_call: TRBV12-3/TRBV12-4; j_call: TRBJ2-3; cdr3_length: 11; cdr3_aa: CASTSVDTQYF
v_call: TRBV4-3; j_call: TRBJ2-1; cdr3_length: 17; cdr3_aa: CASSQDDAGGTYNEQFF
v_call: TRBV6-2/TRBV6-3; j_call: TRBJ2-5; cdr3_length: 14; cdr3_aa: CASSTEPGGETQYF
v_call: TRBV4-2; j_call: TRBJ2-1; cdr3_length: 16; cdr3_aa: CASSPSKGPTYNEQFF
v_call: TRBV6-6; j_call: TRBJ2-1; cdr3_length: 14; cdr3_aa: CASSYPGGAREQFF
v_call: TRBV18; j_call: NA; cdr3_length: 15; cdr3_aa: CASSPQTSGGREQYF
v_call: TRBV10-3; j_call: TRBJ2-5; cdr3_length: 13; cdr3_aa: CAIQDRAGETQYF
v_call: TRBV12-3/TRBV12-4; j_call: TRBJ2-5; cdr3_length: 12; cdr3_aa: CASSFSSETQYF
v_call: TRBV14; j_call: TRBJ2-7; cdr3_length: 15; cdr3_aa: CASSQTGGSSYEQYF
v_call: TRBV9; j_call: TRBJ2-3; cdr3_length: 16; cdr3_aa: CASSVGSFSSTDTQYF
v_call: TRBV3-1; j_call: TRBJ1-2; cdr3_length: 13; cdr3_aa: CASSHARRGGYTF
v_call: TRBV7-2; j_call: TRBJ2-1; cdr3_length: 13; cdr3_aa: CASSSQQGTEQFF